The 29 T cell receptor beta chains reported below all come from one sample, sequenced in a study of CD8 T cells in Susac syndrome. RNA amounts of about 0.5 to 1 ug underwent reverse transcription with random hexamers. MiXCR was run by TCRdb on the immunoSEQ multiplex PCR reads, yielding one entry per CDR3 protein. The profile shows 160,000 or so distinct CDR3 sequences, 85% to 95% of them singletons. Sequenced: CD4+ T cells from PBMCs. Receptors were obtained from a human donor with Susac syndrome.

The chain uses TRBV5-4 and TRBJ2-2, with D tentatively TRBD2 (5 bases). CDR3 length equals 15 residues. Germline V gives CDR1 SGHNT, CDR2 YYREEE (reference sequence). V was shortened by 0 bases and J by 6 bases, with 12 bases between the two germline ends. The CDR3 loop reads CASSLGGLVAGELFF. CDR3 coding DNA: TGTGCCAGCAGCTTGGGAGGGTTGGTGGCCGGGGAGCTGTTTTTT.

The sample holds one count of this clonotype. This chain joins TRBV20-1 and TRBJ2-1; TRBD2 agrees at 11 bases. Germline CDR1 DFQATT, CDR2 SNEGSKA (reference sequence). CDR3 size: 14 residues. After removal of 0 bases from V and 6 bases from J, the junction contained 1 base not matched to a gene. CDR3 sequence reads: CSARDSGGVNEQFF. The CDR3 nucleotides are TGCAGTGCTAGAGATAGCGGGGGGGTCAATGAGCAGTTCTTC.

J is TRBJ1-1 and V is TRBV2; D unclear. Trimming took off 5 bases at V and 7 bases at J, with 8 bases between the two ends. The CDR3 runs to 11 residues. Germline V lookup: CDR1 SNHLY, CDR2 FYNNEI. The CDR3 DNA follows: TGTGCCAGCAGTACCCGGGTTGAAGCTTTCTTT. Its translation is CASSTRVEAFF. Variable domain in full (rest from reference TRBV2 and TRBJ1-1): EPEVTQTPSHQVTQMGQEVILRCVPISNHLYFYWYRQILGQKVEFLVSFYNNEISEKSEIFDDQFSVERPDGSNFTLKIRSTKLEDSAMYFCASSTRVEAFFGQGTRLTVV.

The table lists this clonotype with a count of one. This rearrangement joins TRBV29-1 to TRBJ2-5; TRBD1 agrees at 9 bases. Germline V gene lookup returns CDR1 SQVTM and CDR2 ANQGSEA. J was trimmed by 2 bases and V by 7 bases; bases with no gene match: 2. This CDR3 has 12 amino acids. CDR3 bases: TGCAGCGCAGGACAGGGGCAAGAGACCCAGTACTTC. It is translated as CSAGQGQETQYF.

This clonotype showed up just once. This chain joins TRBV9 and TRBJ1-1; 7 positions match TRBD1. Trimming cost V 4 bases and J 3 bases; bases outside gene matches: 6. The CDR3 extends over 14 amino acids. Germline assignment: CDR1 SGDLS and CDR2 YYNGEE. The CDR3 reads CASSQGQSYTEAFF. The CDR3 coding sequence is TGTGCCAGCAGCCAGGGACAGTCGTACACTGAAGCTTTCTTT.

The chain has TRBV12-3 or TRBV12-4 and TRBJ2-5, with TRBD2 identical over 9 bases. The V gene end was trimmed by 4 bases and the J gene end by 1 base; junction bases not matched to a gene: 7. The CDR3 has 16 amino acids. The CDR3 DNA reads as TGTGCCAGCAGTTGGGAGAGCGGGGGGCTCCAAGAGACCCAGTACTTC. It translates to CASSWESGGLQETQYF.

The V call is TRBV4-3, the J call TRBJ2-1, with 10 bases that match TRBD2. Germline V gene lookup returns CDR1 LGHNA and CDR2 YSLEER. J gave up 4 bases and V 1 base, and 4 bases lay outside the gene matches. The CDR3 extends over 16 amino acids. This CDR3 is CASSQVAAGGYNEQFF. Here the CDR3 DNA reads TGCGCCAGCAGCCAAGTTGCAGCGGGGGGGTACAATGAGCAGTTCTTC.

This clonotype has only one observation. The rearrangement joins TRBV12-3 or TRBV12-4 to TRBJ2-1; D could derive from TRBD1 or TRBD2 (6 bases each). The V end lost 6 bases, the J end lost 8 bases, and 17 bases lay between the germline ends. CDR3 length: 14 amino acids. The chain's CDR3 is CASRPTGRFDEQFF. CDR3 nucleotides: TGTGCCAGCAGACCTACAGGGAGGTTCGATGAGCAGTTCTTC.

V gene TRBV9 combines with J gene TRBJ1-2, with a weak D call TRBD1 (5 bases). Germline lookup yields CDR1 SGDLS and CDR2 YYNGEE. The CDR3 has 16 amino acids. Trimming pared 4 bases from V and 0 bases from J, leaving 16 bases between. The CDR3 loop reads CASSLFDRTSNYGYTF. CDR3 in DNA: TGTGCCAGCAGCCTCTTCGACAGAACCTCTAACTATGGCTACACCTTC.

This rearrangement joins TRBV4-1 to TRBJ2-7; no reliable D call. Germline V gene data show CDR1 as MGHRA and CDR2 as YSYEKL. The CDR3 runs 14 residues. V was cut by 5 bases and J by 2 bases, with 13 bases left in between. The CDR3 nucleotides read TGCGCCAGCAGCTCCTCCCCCAACACCTACGAGCAGTACTTC. It codes for CASSSSPNTYEQYF.

This clonotype was counted a single time. The V and J genes are TRBV6-6 and TRBJ1-5; TRBD1 aligns across 7 bases. Germline V lookup: CDR1 MNHNY, CDR2 SVGAGI (reference sequence). Trimming at V came to 6 bases and at J to 3 bases, leaving 2 bases not matched to a gene. The CDR3 sequence is 13 residues long. CDR3 protein: CASRDRTNQPQHF. Here the CDR3 DNA reads TGTGCCAGCAGGGACAGGACCAATCAGCCCCAGCATTTT.

This clonotype has only one observation. The genes are TRBV3-1 and TRBJ2-1, with 10 bases lining up with TRBD2. CDR3 length: 14 amino acids. V trimming: 5 bases; J trimming: 7 bases; junction bases outside the gene matches: 5. From germline, CDR1 is LGHDT and CDR2 YNNKEL (reference sequence). In DNA, the CDR3 is TGTGCCAGCAGCACCCGGACTAGCGGAAATGAGCAGTTCTTC. This encodes CASSTRTSGNEQFF.

The chain recombines TRBV20-1 with TRBJ2-4; TRBD2 matches 12 bases. The CDR3 runs to 14 residues. The ends lost 0 bases at V and 9 bases at J; junction bases unmatched: 3. CDR1 is DFQATT, CDR2 SNEGSKA, per germline (reference sequence). The CDR3 region is CSARDTSGGTIQYF. The CDR3 bases are TGCAGTGCTAGAGATACTAGCGGGGGGACCATTCAGTACTTC.

The chain joins TRBV14 to TRBJ2-1, with D possibly being TRBD2 (5 bases). Per germline, CDR1 SGHDN and CDR2 FVKESK. V was cut by 2 bases and J by 7 bases, with 12 bases left in between. The CDR3 consists of 14 residues. Written as DNA, the CDR3 is TGTGCCAGCAGCCAAACCAACTGGAGGAATGAGCAGTTCTTC. Translated: CASSQTNWRNEQFF.

This clonotype was detected once. This chain connects TRBV11-2 to TRBJ1-1; D remains unclear. Trimming removed 3 bases from V and 8 bases from J, with 10 bases in between. Germline-derived CDR1 and CDR2 are SGHAT and FQNNGV. The CDR3 is made up of 12 amino acids. Here the CDR3 reads CASSLVSEEAFF. In DNA form, the CDR3 reads TGTGCCAGCAGCTTGGTAAGCGAAGAAGCTTTCTTT.

V gene TRBV4-3 combines with J gene TRBJ2-7; TRBD1 or TRBD2 may be the D gene (5 bases each). The CDR3 covers 14 residues. The ends were cut back, 0 bases at V and 6 bases at J, with 12 bases in the middle. Germline CDR1 LGHNA, CDR2 YSLEER. Here the CDR3 DNA reads TGCGCCAGCAGCCAAGATTTGGGGGTGGGCGAGCAGTACTTC. It specifies CASSQDLGVGEQYF.

This clonotype was counted a few times. The gene calls are TRBV29-1 and TRBJ1-2; perhaps TRBD1 as D (6 bases). V gave up 3 bases and J gave up 6 bases, with 17 bases separating them. Germline V CDR1 and CDR2: SQVTM, ANQGSEA. The CDR3 runs 14 residues. Written as DNA, the CDR3 is TGCAGCGTTGATGCCCAGGGGCCTGGGGATGGCTACACCTTC. This translates into CSVDAQGPGDGYTF.

The chain combines TRBV6-5 with TRBJ1-2; TRBD1 matches 10 bases. Germline V lookup: CDR1 MNHEY, CDR2 SVGAGI. This CDR3 spans 13 amino acids. V trimming: 5 bases; J trimming: 8 bases; junction bases outside the gene matches: 5. The CDR3 region is CASSPGTGAGYTF. CDR3 nucleotides: TGTGCCAGCAGTCCTGGGACAGGGGCCGGCTACACCTTC.

This clonotype occurred once. The CDR3 DNA is TGTGCCAGCAGCGCGGGCAACTCTGGGGCCAACGTCCTGACTTTC. As protein: CASSAGNSGANVLTF. The chain is built from TRBV12-3 or TRBV12-4 and TRBJ2-6; D possibly corresponds to TRBD2 (5 bases). Deletions cut 6 bases from V and 0 bases from J, with 9 bases between. The CDR3 sequence is 15 residues long.

J is TRBJ1-2 and V is TRBV7-9, with 9 bases identical to TRBD1. The V gene's germline CDR1 is SEHNR and CDR2 FQNEAQ (reference sequence). CDR3 size: 16 residues. V gave up 0 bases and J gave up 7 bases; unmatched junction bases: 9. The CDR3 sequence: CASSLAGQGLTTGYTF. CDR3 in DNA: TGTGCCAGCAGCTTAGCGGGACAGGGATTGACGACTGGCTACACCTTC.

V and J are TRBV14 and TRBJ1-5; D perhaps matches TRBD1 (5 bases). V was pared by 4 bases and J by 9 bases, with 13 bases between. Germline lookup yields CDR1 SGHDN and CDR2 FVKESK. The CDR3 is 13 amino acids. The CDR3 is CASSLMAGGPQHF. The CDR3, as DNA: TGTGCCAGCAGCCTTATGGCGGGGGGGCCCCAGCATTTT. Full variable domain (rest looked up from reference TRBV14 and TRBJ1-5): EAGVTQFPSHSVIEKGQTVTLRCDPISGHDNLYWYRRVMGKEIKFLLHFVKESKQDESGMPNNRFLAERTGGTYSTLKVQPAELEDSGVYFCASSLMAGGPQHFGDGTRLSIL.

The CDR3 loop reads CSVPNGGYGYTF. CDR3 sequence (DNA): TGCAGTGTCCCAAATGGGGGGTATGGCTACACCTTC. This chain links TRBV20-1 with TRBJ1-2; D is possibly TRBD1 (5 bases). Trimming cost V 7 bases and J 5 bases, with 14 bases left between them. From germline, CDR1 is DFQATT and CDR2 SNEGSKA (reference sequence). The length of the CDR3 is 12 residues.

The V gene is TRBV29-1, the J gene TRBJ2-7, with a tentative D call TRBD1 (5 bases). The V gene's germline CDR1 is SQVTM and CDR2 ANQGSEA. Trimming removed 7 bases from V and 2 bases from J, with 24 bases in between. This CDR3 comprises 16 residues. The chain's CDR3 is CSASSPTGPFPYEQYF. The CDR3, as DNA: TGCAGCGCCTCCAGCCCAACAGGTCCGTTTCCCTACGAGCAGTACTTC.

The V and J genes are TRBV5-1 and TRBJ1-5; D ambiguous. V lost 5 bases and J lost 1, with 7 bases in between. CDR1 and CDR2 (germline): SGHRS, YFSETQ. This CDR3 comprises 13 residues. Written as DNA, the CDR3 is TGCGCCAGCAGAGTGGGGAGCAATCAGCCCCAGCATTTT. Its protein is CASRVGSNQPQHF.

The chain is built from TRBV18 and TRBJ2-5; no definite D call. V gave up 6 bases and J gave up 1 base, with 9 bases separating them. Germline loops: CDR1 KGHSH, CDR2 LQKENI. The CDR3 sequence is 13 residues long. The CDR3 loop reads CASSLLLQETQYF. CDR3 in DNA: TGTGCCAGCTCTCTCCTCCTCCAAGAGACCCAGTACTTC.

V usage is TRBV14 and J usage is TRBJ2-5; D is tentatively TRBD1 or TRBD2 (5 bases each). V lost 3 bases, J lost 4 bases, and 6 bases lay in between. There are 12 residues in the CDR3. CDR1 is SGHDN and CDR2 is FVKESK in the germline V gene. The CDR3 loop reads CASSQGVETQYF. CDR3 DNA: TGTGCCAGCAGCCAGGGGGTAGAGACCCAGTACTTC.

J is TRBJ2-3 and V is TRBV7-9; D gene unclear. The length of the CDR3 is 16 residues. Trimming stripped 1 base from V and 2 bases from J, with 13 bases between. The V gene's germline CDR1 is SEHNR and CDR2 FQNEAQ (reference sequence). This CDR3 reads CASSLGGALTTDTQYF. CDR3 bases: TGTGCCAGCAGCTTAGGAGGAGCATTAACCACAGATACGCAGTATTTT.

The chain joins TRBV25-1 to TRBJ2-1; D perhaps matches TRBD1 (5 bases). The germline CDR1 and CDR2 sequences are MGHDK and SYGVNS. This CDR3 is built from 14 residues. The V gene lost 2 bases and the J gene lost 6 bases, with 11 bases spanning the gap. The CDR3 is CASSEQGWGNEQFF. In DNA, the CDR3 is TGTGCCAGCAGTGAACAGGGATGGGGCAATGAGCAGTTCTTC.

V usage is TRBV13 and J usage is TRBJ2-3; 7 bases align to TRBD2. With V trimmed by 4 bases and J by 6 bases, 10 bases remained unmatched. Germline CDR1 PRHDT, CDR2 FYEKMQ (reference sequence). The CDR3 is 15 residues long. The CDR3 sequence: CASSSRGLRSDTQYF. CDR3 sequence (DNA): TGTGCCAGCAGCTCTCGGGGACTAAGGTCGGATACGCAGTATTTT.